Below, 3 T cell receptor beta chains from the same sample are listed, as sequenced in a study of T cell repertoires in cytomegalovirus infection. One entry per CDR3 protein results from TCRdb running MiXCR on the reads. The sample includes under 100,000 distinct CDR3 sequences, about 3.8% of them seen just once. The sequencing sample was made of PBMCs. The source is a human donor in good health (CMV status not recorded). Some clones in this sample may be carry-over from other donors' samples.

The sample holds many counts of this clonotype. The chain joins TRBV7-2 to TRBJ1-1, with D possibly being TRBD1 (5 bases). The germline V and J ends were trimmed by 1 base and 5 bases, with 8 bases remaining between them. CDR3 length: 13 residues. The germline CDR1 and CDR2 sequences are SGHTA and FQGNSA. This chain's CDR3 is CASSLGGVTEAFF. Here the CDR3 DNA reads TGTGCCAGCAGCTTAGGGGGGGTGACTGAAGCTTTCTTT. Looking up the rest from reference TRBV7-2 and TRBJ1-1 gives the full variable domain: GAGVSQSPSNKVTEKGKDVELRCDPISGHTALYWYRQSLGQGLEFLIYFQGNSAPDKSGLPSDRFSAERTGGSVSTLTIQRTQQEDSAVYLCASSLGGVTEAFFGQGTRLTVV.

This clonotype was counted many times. This sequence joins TRBV20-1 and TRBJ2-7, with 8 bases that match TRBD1. The ends lost 6 bases at V and 2 bases at J; junction bases unmatched: 9. The CDR3 is 14 amino acids. CDR1 is DFQATT and CDR2 is SNEGSKA in the germline V gene (reference sequence). Here the CDR3 reads CSASGTGSPYEQYF. The CDR3 nucleotides are TGCAGTGCGTCTGGGACAGGAAGCCCCTACGAGCAGTACTTC.

This clonotype came up many times. The chain combines TRBV6-2 or TRBV6-3 with TRBJ1-1, with a weak D call TRBD1 (6 bases). Germline CDR1 MNHEY, CDR2 SVGEGT. Trimming left V 5 bases short and J 0 bases short, with 25 bases between. There are 19 residues in the CDR3. The CDR3 DNA sequence: TGTGCCAGCAGTAGACAAGGGATCGCGTCGACAGGAATGAACACTGAAGCTTTCTTT. As protein: CASSRQGIASTGMNTEAFF.